The T cell receptor (beta chain) under discussion was sequenced for a study of blood T cell repertoires in COVID-19. Study summary: COVID-19 samples from acute and convalescent phases originated in the United States, Italy and Spain. The analysed material was cDNA or gDNA that came from T cells, B-cell-depleted T cells, or PBMCs.

The CDR3 runs to 13 residues. Germline lookup yields CDR1 SGHTA and CDR2 FQGTGA. V lost 5 bases and J lost 5, with 13 bases in between. Enrolment of Seattle patients took place during active infection, and they were followed longitudinally. Original analysis: Quantification of nucleated cells was approximated via reference gene primer amplification. Produced via immunoSEQ multiplex PCR; TCRdb's table is partial and in-frame only. The DNA was the basis for D and trimming; V, J and clone size are from that table. The data show about 220,000 clones, 75% to 90% seen once. The specimen sequenced was peripheral blood. This chain connects TRBV7-3 to TRBJ2-7; weak D call: TRBD1 (6 bases). The sequence came from a woman aged 65 to 85 with COVID-19, enrolled during active disease. The DNA of the CDR3 is TGTGCCAGCAGCCCCCAGGCAGGGGACGAGCAGTACTTC. It translates to CASSPQAGDEQYF.